A single sample gave rise to the 25 T cell receptor beta chains below, sequenced in a study of blood T cells in healthy people across ages. A sample-barcoded 5' primer and a J-beta primer mix were used in a second PCR of roughly 7 to 11 cycles. TCRdb reprocessed the 5' RACE reads with MiXCR, giving one entry per CDR3 protein. The data contain some 940,000 distinct CDR3 sequences, almost 30% of them seen just once; the ten biggest clones take up roughly a tenth. These sequences were also reported in another study, on T cells of mothers and their children.

Sequenced input: blood. The receptors here all came from a woman aged 40 to 50 in good health.

In its sample, this clonotype was seen many times. The chain employs TRBV20-1 and TRBJ1-2, with TRBD1 matching over 7 bases. J was trimmed by 4 bases and V by 4 bases; bases with no gene match: 6. The CDR3 runs to 13 residues. Germline CDR1 DFQATT, CDR2 SNEGSKA (reference sequence). DNA for the CDR3: TGCAGTGCTACACCGGGACAGAGCTATGGCTACACCTTC. It is translated as CSATPGQSYGYTF.

This clonotype was detected ten times or more. The chain couples TRBV9 to TRBJ2-5; D remains ambiguous. Germline assignment: CDR1 SGDLS and CDR2 YYNGEE. The CDR3 is 13 amino acids. V was shortened by 0 bases and J by 0 bases, with 3 bases between the two germline ends. The CDR3 here is CASSVGNQETQYF. DNA of the CDR3: TGTGCCAGCAGCGTAGGAAACCAAGAGACCCAGTACTTC.

This clonotype was counted only a few times. This chain connects TRBV7-3 to TRBJ2-1; 12 positions match TRBD2. This CDR3 spans 16 amino acids. Germline V gene sequence: CDR1 SGHTA, CDR2 FQGTGA. V lost 2 bases and J lost 5; bases outside the gene matches: 4. The CDR3 loop reads CASSLLAGGRNNEQFF. CDR3 nucleotide sequence: TGTGCCAGCAGCTTACTAGCGGGGGGGCGGAACAATGAGCAGTTCTTC.

This clonotype was observed at least ten times. Here the CDR3 reads CTTGLSTGRSNYGYTF. CDR3 nucleotides: TGCACCACCGGGCTATCCACAGGGCGCTCTAACTATGGCTACACCTTC. The chain recombines TRBV29-1 with TRBJ1-2; possibly TRBD1 for D (6 bases). The CDR3 runs to 16 residues. Per germline, CDR1 SQVTM and CDR2 ANQGSEA.

The chain carries TRBV4-2 and TRBJ1-5, with D unclear. Germline CDR1 is LGHNA and CDR2 is YNFKEQ. CDR3 length: 16 residues. Trimming took off 0 bases at V and 0 bases at J, with 9 bases between the two ends. The CDR3 DNA reads as TGTGCCAGCAGCCAAGAGGCCAGCTATAGCAATCAGCCCCAGCATTTT. It yields the protein CASSQEASYSNQPQHF.

Remarks on this clonotype: Just one base apart from a much larger clone, this may be a read error. The chain couples TRBV12-3 or TRBV12-4 to TRBJ2-7; tentative D call: TRBD2 (5 bases). CDR3 length: 13 residues. Trimming stripped 3 bases from V and 0 bases from J, with 6 bases between. Here the CDR3 reads CASSLTISYEQYF. The CDR3, as DNA: TGTGCCAGCAGTTTGACTATCTCCTACGAGCAGTACTTC.

This clonotype was counted between two and nine times. Here the CDR3 DNA reads TGCAGCGTTGATCGCCGTGCTAGCGGGGTATCCTACAATGAGCAGTTCTTC. It translates to CSVDRRASGVSYNEQFF. The chain couples TRBV29-1 to TRBJ2-1, with 9 bases matching TRBD2. The germline gives CDR1 SQVTM, CDR2 ANQGSEA. The V and J ends lost 3 bases and 1 base, in that order; junction bases with no gene match: 10. This CDR3 is built from 17 residues.

The V call is TRBV12-3 or TRBV12-4, the J call TRBJ1-2, with D possibly matching TRBD1 (6 bases). Trimming stripped 6 bases from V and 7 bases from J, with 15 bases between. The CDR3 has 13 amino acids. CDR3 region: CASSYGGAGGYTF. The DNA of the CDR3 is TGTGCCAGCAGCTATGGGGGGGCCGGTGGCTACACCTTC.

The V call is TRBV7-9, the J call TRBJ1-1, with 8 bases that match TRBD1. Germline CDR1 reads SEHNR; CDR2 reads FQNEAQ (reference sequence). J lost 5 bases, V lost 5 bases, and 7 bases had no gene match. CDR3 length equals 14 residues. The CDR3 loop is CASSGQGQGTEAFF. As DNA, the CDR3 is TGTGCCAGCAGCGGACAGGGCCAAGGGACTGAAGCTTTCTTT.

This clonotype was observed at least ten times. The chain recombines TRBV19 with TRBJ2-7; no firm D call. V was clipped by 6 bases and J by 1 base, with 13 bases between them. CDR3 length: 14 amino acids. Germline CDR1 LNHDA, CDR2 SQIVND (reference sequence). CDR3 residues: CASRYSSASYEQYF. The CDR3 nucleotides are TGTGCCAGTAGATATAGTTCGGCTTCCTACGAGCAGTACTTC.

This clonotype turned up a few times. The chain recombines TRBV13 with TRBJ2-7; the D gene is possibly TRBD2 (7 bases). V lost 2 bases to trimming and J lost 0 bases, with 17 bases between them. Germline values: CDR1 PRHDT, CDR2 FYEKMQ (reference sequence). The CDR3 loop spans 17 amino acids. CDR3 sequence (DNA): TGTGCCAGCAGCTTATTGCCCTCGCGGGGGCCCTCCTACGAGCAGTACTTC. Translating gives CASSLLPSRGPSYEQYF.

V gene TRBV6-5 combines with J gene TRBJ2-7; a possible D gene is TRBD1 (5 bases). The CDR3 is made up of 13 amino acids. The V gene's germline CDR1 is MNHEY and CDR2 SVGAGI. Trimming took off 8 bases at V and 2 bases at J, with 13 bases between the two ends. The CDR3 DNA reads TGTGCCAGCCGAAGGGGCAGGACCTACGAGCAGTACTTC. This codes for CASRRGRTYEQYF.

The V gene is TRBV7-3, the J gene TRBJ2-7; TRBD2 agrees at 10 bases. Trimming at V came to 0 bases and at J to 2 bases, leaving 4 bases not matched to a gene. Per the germline V gene, CDR1 is SGHTA and CDR2 is FQGTGA. This CDR3 has 16 amino acids. CDR3 in DNA: TGTGCCAGCAGCTTAACTGGACTAGCGGAACCCTACGAGCAGTACTTC. As protein: CASSLTGLAEPYEQYF.

This chain connects TRBV7-9 to TRBJ1-4; D unresolved. This CDR3 is built from 15 residues. CDR1 and CDR2 from the germline V gene are SEHNR and FQNEAQ (reference sequence). Between the trimmed V and J ends, which lost 2 bases and 0 bases, there was a span of 7 bases. As DNA, the CDR3 is TGTGCCAGCAGCTTACCGCAAGCAACTAATGAAAAACTGTTTTTT. Its protein product is CASSLPQATNEKLFF.

At least ten counts were recorded for this clonotype. The chain has TRBV7-2 and TRBJ2-7, with 7 bases matching TRBD2. CDR1 and CDR2 (germline): SGHTA, FQGNSA. This CDR3 comprises 16 residues. The J segment lost 4 bases and the V segment lost 2 bases, leaving 11 bases of the junction unmatched. Written as DNA, the CDR3 is TGTGCCAGCAGCTTACTAGGAGCCCCTAGCGGATACGAGCAGTACTTC. It translates to CASSLLGAPSGYEQYF.

V gene TRBV7-3 combines with J gene TRBJ2-3; TRBD2 matches at 9 bases. Germline lookup yields CDR1 SGHTA and CDR2 FQGTGA. CDR3 length: 16 residues. V shed 3 bases, J shed 6 bases, and the junction held 10 bases outside the gene matches. CDR3 coding DNA: TGTGCCAGCAGCTTCACAGCGGGGGGCTTAAGGGATACGCAGTATTTT. Its protein is CASSFTAGGLRDTQYF.

This sequence joins TRBV24-1 and TRBJ1-2, with D maybe TRBD1 (5 bases). CDR3 length: 13 amino acids. Germline loops: CDR1 KGHDR, CDR2 SFDVKD. Trimming removed 5 bases at V and 4 bases at J, with 10 bases between. As DNA, the CDR3 is TGTGCCACCAGTGGTATAGACAGCTATGGCTACACCTTC. It is translated as CATSGIDSYGYTF.

V and J are TRBV5-1 and TRBJ2-5; TRBD2 matches 14 bases. Matching the DNA end better, TRBJ2-1 makes the J call doubtful. From germline, CDR1 is SGHRS and CDR2 YFSETQ. This CDR3 has 15 residues. The CDR3 DNA sequence: TGCGCCAGCAGCCCGGGACTAGCGGGGGAAGAGACCCAGTTCTTC. Translated, it gives CASSPGLAGEETQFF.

In its sample, this clonotype was seen once. The V and J genes are TRBV6-1 and TRBJ2-1, with D perhaps matching TRBD2 (5 bases). The V end was cut by 6 bases, the J end by 1 base, with 10 bases between. CDR1 and CDR2 from the germline V gene are MNHNS and SASEGT. CDR3 length: 14 residues. The CDR3 nucleotides read TGTGCCAGCAGGCTAGACTATTCCTACAATGAGCAGTTCTTC. It translates to CASRLDYSYNEQFF.

This clonotype was seen many times. The gene calls are TRBV28 and TRBJ1-5, with D uncertain. CDR3 length equals 12 residues. CDR1 and CDR2 from the germline V gene are MDHEN and SYDVKM. The ends were cut back, 6 bases at V and 3 bases at J, with 6 bases in the middle. CDR3 sequence: CASSLVNQPQHF. For the CDR3, the DNA is TGTGCCAGCAGCTTGGTCAATCAGCCCCAGCATTTT.

The sample holds many counts of this clonotype. The chain uses TRBV20-1 and TRBJ2-7; 11 bases line up with TRBD2. The CDR3 sequence is 13 residues long. Germline lookup yields CDR1 DFQATT and CDR2 SNEGSKA (reference sequence). CDR3 amino acids: CKPGLAASYEQYF. As DNA, the CDR3 is TGCAAACCGGGACTAGCGGCCTCCTACGAGCAGTACTTC.

About this clonotype itself: One end of the junction fails to match germline, which may point to a read error. The chain links TRBV7-9 to TRBJ2-1; a weak D match, TRBD2 (6 bases). Germline V gene sequence: CDR1 SEHNR, CDR2 FQNEAQ (reference sequence). The CDR3 spans 15 residues. CDR3 nucleotides: TGTGCCAGCAGCCTAGCGCGCAAAGGGCCCTACGAGCAGTTCTTC. Translating gives CASSLARKGPYEQFF. Supplemented by reference TRBV7-9 and TRBJ2-1, the full variable domain reads DTGVSQNPRHKITKRGQNVTFRCDPISEHNRLYWYRQTLGQGPEFLTYFQNEAQLEKSRLLSDRFSAERPKGSFSTLEIQRTEQGDSAMYLCASSLARKGPYEQFFGPGTRLTVL.

Many counts were recorded for this clonotype. The CDR3 DNA reads as TGTGCCAGCAGCGTAGTGCGAGGAAGCACAGATACGCAGTATTTT. Translated: CASSVVRGSTDTQYF. The chain couples TRBV9 to TRBJ2-3; D gene ambiguous. CDR3 length: 15 residues. The V end lost 0 bases, the J end lost 0 bases, and 8 bases lay between the germline ends. Looked up from germline, CDR1 is SGDLS and CDR2 is YYNGEE.

This clonotype appeared many times. This chain connects TRBV7-2 to TRBJ2-5; tentative D call: TRBD2 (7 bases). V gave up 5 bases and J gave up 2 bases, with 18 bases separating them. Germline CDR1 SGHTA, CDR2 FQGNSA. The CDR3 runs 16 residues. The CDR3: CASSPERKGGQETQYF. CDR3 nucleotides: TGTGCCAGCAGCCCCGAGAGGAAGGGGGGGCAAGAGACCCAGTACTTC.

This clonotype showed up many times. V gene TRBV30 combines with J gene TRBJ2-7; D may be TRBD1 or TRBD2 (5 bases each). Trimming cost V 0 bases and J 3 bases, with 9 bases left between them. The length of the CDR3 is 13 residues. CDR1 and CDR2 (germline): GTSNPN, SVGIG (reference sequence). The CDR3 bases are TGTGCCTGGAGTGTAGGGGAGAGCTACGAGCAGTACTTC. It is translated as CAWSVGESYEQYF.